The clone carrying this TCR beta chain came up once. These data are taken from a study of cytomegalovirus exposure and HLA in healthy donors. V trimming: 2 bases; J trimming: 2 bases; junction bases outside the gene matches: 7. This CDR3 comprises 16 residues. Germline lookup yields CDR1 KGHSH and CDR2 LQKENI. The PCR contained 60 Vbeta and 13 Jbeta primers. The assay was immunoSEQ multiplex PCR, and TCRdb's table has in-frame clones only and misses some. The data show 100,000 to 150,000 clones, around 79% seen once. Sequencing was done on a sample of PBMCs. The clonotype was recovered from a woman in her thirties or forties in good health and CMV-seronegative. The chain is built from TRBV18 and TRBJ2-7; TRBD2 aligns across 9 bases. The CDR3 sequence is CASSPSASGTTYEQYF. As DNA, the CDR3 is TGTGCCAGCTCACCATCGGCTAGCGGGACGACCTACGAGCAGTACTTC.